The rows below give T cell receptor beta chains drawn from one sample of a study of blood T cell repertoires in COVID-19. Here immunoSEQ multiplex PCR was the method, and the copy in TCRdb shows in-frame clones only, minus some. The sample contains about 250,000 clones, 75% to 90% of which appear only once. What was sequenced was PBMCs or T cells enriched from blood (not recorded which). These receptors came from a woman between 18 and 30 years old who had recovered from COVID-19. Each CDR3 is given with its conserved first and last residue. The order of the fields is D gene, V gene, clone size, CDR3 length, J gene, CDR3 DNA, CDR3 protein. D genes are given only for firm matches. Size values are once, few and many counts, or a class for expanded clones, and some rows have none.

d_call: NA
v_call: TRBV12-3/TRBV12-4
clone_size: NA
cdr3_length: 13
j_call: TRBJ2-1
cdr3_nt: TGTGCCAGCAGTTTGACCCGGGACTCTGAGCAGTTCTTC
cdr3_aa: CASSLTRDSEQFF

d_call: NA
v_call: TRBV25-1
clone_size: NA
cdr3_length: 12
j_call: TRBJ2-2
cdr3_nt: TGTGCCAGCAGTGAACAGTCCGGGGAGCTGTTTTTT
cdr3_aa: CASSEQSGELFF

d_call: TRBD1
v_call: TRBV9
clone_size: NA
cdr3_length: 15
j_call: TRBJ2-5
cdr3_nt: TGTGCCAGCAGCCGACCGACAGGGGGCGCGGAGACCCAGTACTTC
cdr3_aa: CASSRPTGGAETQYF

d_call: TRBD2
v_call: TRBV19
clone_size: NA
cdr3_length: 15
j_call: TRBJ2-1
cdr3_nt: TGTGCCAGTAGCTTCGGGACTAGCGGGGGGGATGAGCAGTTCTTC
cdr3_aa: CASSFGTSGGDEQFF

d_call: TRBD2
v_call: TRBV10-1
clone_size: NA
cdr3_length: 19
j_call: TRBJ2-1
cdr3_nt: TGCGCCAGCAGTGAGTTTATAGCGGGGGGCCAACCACCAAATGATGAGCAGTTCTTC
cdr3_aa: CASSEFIAGGQPPNDEQFF

d_call: NA
v_call: TRBV24-1
clone_size: few
cdr3_length: 15
j_call: TRBJ1-5
cdr3_nt: TGTGCCACCAGTGATTCCCGACAGGTCTTAGGGCCCCAGCATTTT
cdr3_aa: CATSDSRQVLGPQHF

d_call: NA
v_call: TRBV21-1
clone_size: NA
cdr3_length: 15
j_call: TRBJ1-2
cdr3_nt: TGTGCCAGCAGCCTGCGATGGTCCAAGATCTATGGCTACACCTTC
cdr3_aa: CASSLRWSKIYGYTF

d_call: NA
v_call: TRBV25-1
clone_size: NA
cdr3_length: 16
j_call: TRBJ2-2
cdr3_nt: TGTGCCAGCAGTGATCTGGGGGGGCCGAACACCGGGGAGCTGTTTTTT
cdr3_aa: CASSDLGGPNTGELFF

d_call: NA
v_call: TRBV5-4
clone_size: once
cdr3_length: 15
j_call: TRBJ2-1
cdr3_nt: TGTGCCAGCAGCTTGAGAGCGGAATCCTACAATGAGCAGTTCTTC
cdr3_aa: CASSLRAESYNEQFF

d_call: TRBD2
v_call: TRBV7-2
clone_size: NA
cdr3_length: 13
j_call: TRBJ2-7
cdr3_nt: TGTGCCAGCAGCTTTAGCGGGGATTACGAGCAGTACTTC
cdr3_aa: CASSFSGDYEQYF

d_call: NA
v_call: TRBV7-9
clone_size: NA
cdr3_length: 15
j_call: TRBJ1-1
cdr3_nt: TGTGCCAGCAGCCCCCGAGGGGGGGGATACACTGAAGCTTTCTTT
cdr3_aa: CASSPRGGGYTEAFF

d_call: TRBD2
v_call: TRBV5-1
clone_size: NA
cdr3_length: 13
j_call: TRBJ2-5
cdr3_nt: TGCGCCAGCAGCTTGGAACTAGCGGAGACCCAGTACTTC
cdr3_aa: CASSLELAETQYF

d_call: NA
v_call: TRBV5-4
clone_size: NA
cdr3_length: 14
j_call: TRBJ2-5
cdr3_nt: TGTGCCAGCAGCACGAGCAGGGAAAGAGAGACCCAGTACTTC
cdr3_aa: CASSTSRERETQYF

d_call: NA
v_call: TRBV2
clone_size: NA
cdr3_length: 12
j_call: TRBJ1-1
cdr3_nt: TGTGCCAGCAGTGGACAGCACACTGAAGCTTTCTTT
cdr3_aa: CASSGQHTEAFF

d_call: NA
v_call: TRBV2
clone_size: NA
cdr3_length: 10
j_call: TRBJ2-7
cdr3_nt: TGTGCCAGCAGTCTCTACGAGCAGTACTTC
cdr3_aa: CASSLYEQYF

d_call: NA
v_call: TRBV3-1/TRBV3-2
clone_size: NA
cdr3_length: 16
j_call: TRBJ2-7
cdr3_nt: TGTGCCAGCAGCCAAGCCACTCCAGGGGTTTACTACGAGCAGTACTTC
cdr3_aa: CASSQATPGVYYEQYF